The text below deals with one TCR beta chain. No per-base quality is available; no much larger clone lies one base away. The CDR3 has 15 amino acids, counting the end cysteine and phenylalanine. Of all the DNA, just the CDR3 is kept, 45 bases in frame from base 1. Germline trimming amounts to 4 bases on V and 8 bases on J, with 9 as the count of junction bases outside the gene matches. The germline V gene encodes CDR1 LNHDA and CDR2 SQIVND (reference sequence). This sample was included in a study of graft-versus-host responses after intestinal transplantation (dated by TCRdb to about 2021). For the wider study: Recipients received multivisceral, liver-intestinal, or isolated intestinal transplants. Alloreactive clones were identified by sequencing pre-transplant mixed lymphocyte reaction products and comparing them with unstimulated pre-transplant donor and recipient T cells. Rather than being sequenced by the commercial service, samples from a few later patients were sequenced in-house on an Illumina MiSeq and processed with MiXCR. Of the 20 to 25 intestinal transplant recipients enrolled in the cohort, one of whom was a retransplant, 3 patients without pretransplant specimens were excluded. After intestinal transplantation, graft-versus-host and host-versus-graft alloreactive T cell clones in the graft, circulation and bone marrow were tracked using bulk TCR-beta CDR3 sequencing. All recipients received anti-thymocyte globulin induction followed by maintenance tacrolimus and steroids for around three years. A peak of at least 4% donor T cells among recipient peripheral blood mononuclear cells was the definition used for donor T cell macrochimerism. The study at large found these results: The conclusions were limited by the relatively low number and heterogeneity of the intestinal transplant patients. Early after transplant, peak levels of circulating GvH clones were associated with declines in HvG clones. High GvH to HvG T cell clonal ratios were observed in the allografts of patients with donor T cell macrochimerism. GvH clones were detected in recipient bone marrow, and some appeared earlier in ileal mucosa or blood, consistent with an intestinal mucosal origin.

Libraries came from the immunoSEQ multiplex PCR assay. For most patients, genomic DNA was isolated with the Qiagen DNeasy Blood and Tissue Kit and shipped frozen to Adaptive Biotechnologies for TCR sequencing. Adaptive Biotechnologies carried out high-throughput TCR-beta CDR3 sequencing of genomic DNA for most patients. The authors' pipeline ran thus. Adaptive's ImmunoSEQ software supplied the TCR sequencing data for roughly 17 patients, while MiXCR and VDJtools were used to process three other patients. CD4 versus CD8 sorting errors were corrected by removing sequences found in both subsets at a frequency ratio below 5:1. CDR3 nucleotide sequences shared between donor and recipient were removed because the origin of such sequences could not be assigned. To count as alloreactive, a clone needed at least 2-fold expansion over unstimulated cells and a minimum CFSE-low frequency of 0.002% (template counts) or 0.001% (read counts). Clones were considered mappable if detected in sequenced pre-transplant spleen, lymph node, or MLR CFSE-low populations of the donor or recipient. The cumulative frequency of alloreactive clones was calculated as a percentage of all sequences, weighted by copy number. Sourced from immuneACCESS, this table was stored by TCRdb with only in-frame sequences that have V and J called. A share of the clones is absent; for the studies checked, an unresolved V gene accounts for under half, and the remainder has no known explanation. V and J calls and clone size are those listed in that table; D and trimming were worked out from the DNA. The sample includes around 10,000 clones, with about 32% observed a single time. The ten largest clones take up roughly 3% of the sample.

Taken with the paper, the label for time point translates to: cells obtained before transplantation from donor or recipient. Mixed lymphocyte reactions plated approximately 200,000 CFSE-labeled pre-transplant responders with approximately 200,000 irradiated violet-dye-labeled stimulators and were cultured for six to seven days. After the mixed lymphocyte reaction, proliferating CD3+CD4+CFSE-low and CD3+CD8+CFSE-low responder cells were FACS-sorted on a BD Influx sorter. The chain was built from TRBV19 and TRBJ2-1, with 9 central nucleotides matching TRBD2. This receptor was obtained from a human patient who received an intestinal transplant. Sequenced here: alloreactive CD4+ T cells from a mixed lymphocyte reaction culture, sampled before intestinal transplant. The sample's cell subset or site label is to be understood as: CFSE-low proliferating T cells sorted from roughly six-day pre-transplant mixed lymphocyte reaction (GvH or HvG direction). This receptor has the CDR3 CASSKIPGLADEQFF. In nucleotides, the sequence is TGTGCCAGTAGTAAAATCCCGGGACTAGCTGATGAGCAGTTCTTC.